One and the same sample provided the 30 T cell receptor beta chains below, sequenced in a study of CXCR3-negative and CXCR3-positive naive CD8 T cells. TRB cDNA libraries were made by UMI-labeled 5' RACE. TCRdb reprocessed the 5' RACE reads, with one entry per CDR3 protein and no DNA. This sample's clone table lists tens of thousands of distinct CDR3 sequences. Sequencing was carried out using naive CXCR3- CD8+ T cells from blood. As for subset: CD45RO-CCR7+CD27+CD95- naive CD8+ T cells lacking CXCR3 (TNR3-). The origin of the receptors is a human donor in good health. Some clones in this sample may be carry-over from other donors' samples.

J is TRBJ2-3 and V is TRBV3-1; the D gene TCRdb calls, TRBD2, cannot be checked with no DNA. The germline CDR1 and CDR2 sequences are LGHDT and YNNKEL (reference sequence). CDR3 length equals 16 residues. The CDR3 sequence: CTSSHRTSGSTDTQYF.

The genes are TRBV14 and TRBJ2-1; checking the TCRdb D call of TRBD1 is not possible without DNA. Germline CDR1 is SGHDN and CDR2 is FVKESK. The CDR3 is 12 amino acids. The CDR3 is CASSHPGQVAFF.

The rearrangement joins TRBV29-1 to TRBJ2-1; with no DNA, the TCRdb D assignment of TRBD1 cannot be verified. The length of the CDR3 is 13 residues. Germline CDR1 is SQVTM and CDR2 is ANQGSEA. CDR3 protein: CSALESSYNEQFF.

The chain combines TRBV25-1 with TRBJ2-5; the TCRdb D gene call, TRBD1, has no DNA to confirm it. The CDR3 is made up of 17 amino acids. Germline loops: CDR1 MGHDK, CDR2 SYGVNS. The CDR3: CASSDLKGQGAIETQYF.

CDR3 protein: CSVEDPDSNQPQHF. The chain is built from TRBV29-1 and TRBJ1-5. The germline V gene encodes CDR1 SQVTM and CDR2 ANQGSEA. The CDR3 has 14 amino acids. The entire variable domain, with the rest obtained from reference TRBV29-1 and TRBJ1-5, is as follows: SAVISQKPSRDICQRGTSLTIQCQVDSQVTMMFWYRQQPGQSLTLIATANQGSEATYESGFVIDKFPISRPNLTFSTLTVSNMSPEDSSIYLCSVEDPDSNQPQHFGDGTRLSIL.

The CDR3 spells CASSSIRTESTDTQYF. The genes are TRBV11-2 and TRBJ2-3. The CDR3 is 16 amino acids. CDR1 and CDR2 from the germline V gene are SGHAT and FQNNGV.

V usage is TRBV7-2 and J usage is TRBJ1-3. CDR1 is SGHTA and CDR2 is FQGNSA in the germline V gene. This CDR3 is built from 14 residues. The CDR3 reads CASRARDSGNTIYF.

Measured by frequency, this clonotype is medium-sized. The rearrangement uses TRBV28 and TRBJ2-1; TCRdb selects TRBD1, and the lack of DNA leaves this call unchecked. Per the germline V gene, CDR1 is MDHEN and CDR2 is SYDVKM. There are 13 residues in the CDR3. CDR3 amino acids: CASRGQGYNEQFF.

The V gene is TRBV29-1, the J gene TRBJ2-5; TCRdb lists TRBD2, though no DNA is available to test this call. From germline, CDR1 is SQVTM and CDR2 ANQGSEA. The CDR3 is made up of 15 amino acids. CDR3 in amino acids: CSVEGVSGEQGTQYF.

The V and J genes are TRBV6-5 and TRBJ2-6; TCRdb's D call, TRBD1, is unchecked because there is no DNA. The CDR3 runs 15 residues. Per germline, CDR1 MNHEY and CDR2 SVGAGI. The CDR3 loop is CASSLSPSGANVLTF.

The CDR3 sequence: CASSDATSGGLDTQYF. The chain carries TRBV6-4 and TRBJ2-3; TCRdb calls TRBD2, which cannot be checked without DNA. From germline, CDR1 is MRHNA and CDR2 SNTAGT. There are 16 residues in the CDR3.

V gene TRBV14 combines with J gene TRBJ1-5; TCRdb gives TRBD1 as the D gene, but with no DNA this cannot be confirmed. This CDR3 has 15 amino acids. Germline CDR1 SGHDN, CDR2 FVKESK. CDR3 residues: CASSLTGAGNQPQHF.

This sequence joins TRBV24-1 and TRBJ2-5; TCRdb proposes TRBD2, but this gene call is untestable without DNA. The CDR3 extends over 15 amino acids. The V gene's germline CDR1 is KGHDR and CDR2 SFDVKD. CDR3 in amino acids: CATSDGTSGQETQYF.

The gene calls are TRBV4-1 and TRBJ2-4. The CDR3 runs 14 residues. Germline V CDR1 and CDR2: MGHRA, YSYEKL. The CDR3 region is CASSQGLTKNIQYF.

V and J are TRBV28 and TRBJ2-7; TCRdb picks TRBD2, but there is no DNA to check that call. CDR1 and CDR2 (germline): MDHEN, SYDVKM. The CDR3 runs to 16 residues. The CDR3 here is CASSLESAGNSYEQYF.

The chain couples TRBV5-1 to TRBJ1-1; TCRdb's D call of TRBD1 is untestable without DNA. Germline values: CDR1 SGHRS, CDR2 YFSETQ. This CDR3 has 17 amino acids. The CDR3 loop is CASSFSPNRVFHPEAFF.

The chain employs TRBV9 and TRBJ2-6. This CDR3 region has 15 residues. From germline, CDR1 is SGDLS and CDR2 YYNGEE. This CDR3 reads CASSVGDSGANVLTF.

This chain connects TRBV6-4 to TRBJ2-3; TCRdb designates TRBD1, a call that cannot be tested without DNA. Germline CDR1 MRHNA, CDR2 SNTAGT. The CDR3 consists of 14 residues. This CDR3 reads CASSEAGSTDTQYF.

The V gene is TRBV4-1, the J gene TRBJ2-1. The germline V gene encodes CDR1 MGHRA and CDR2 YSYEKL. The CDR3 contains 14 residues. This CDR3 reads CASSHRESDNEQFF.

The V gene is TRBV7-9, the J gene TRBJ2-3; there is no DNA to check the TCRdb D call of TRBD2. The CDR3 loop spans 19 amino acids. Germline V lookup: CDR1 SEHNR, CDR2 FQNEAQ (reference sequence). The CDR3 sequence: CASSQLSGARESGGDTQYF.

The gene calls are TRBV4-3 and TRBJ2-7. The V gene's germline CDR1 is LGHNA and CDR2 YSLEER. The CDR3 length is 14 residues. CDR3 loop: CASSQDVGYYEQYF.

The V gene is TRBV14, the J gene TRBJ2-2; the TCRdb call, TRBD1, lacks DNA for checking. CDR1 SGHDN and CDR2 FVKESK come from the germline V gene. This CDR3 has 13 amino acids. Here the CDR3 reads CASNRANTGELFF.

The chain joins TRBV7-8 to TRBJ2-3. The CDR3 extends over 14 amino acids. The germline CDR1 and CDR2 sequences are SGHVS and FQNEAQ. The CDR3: CASSLAGFTDTQYF.

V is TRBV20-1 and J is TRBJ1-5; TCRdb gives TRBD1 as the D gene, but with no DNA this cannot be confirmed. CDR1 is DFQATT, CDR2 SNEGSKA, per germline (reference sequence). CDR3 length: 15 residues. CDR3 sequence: CSASLSERPMEPQHF.

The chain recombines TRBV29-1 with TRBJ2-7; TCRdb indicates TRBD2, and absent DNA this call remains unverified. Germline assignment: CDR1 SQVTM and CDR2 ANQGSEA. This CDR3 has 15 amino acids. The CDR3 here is CSVPSERGATYEQYF.

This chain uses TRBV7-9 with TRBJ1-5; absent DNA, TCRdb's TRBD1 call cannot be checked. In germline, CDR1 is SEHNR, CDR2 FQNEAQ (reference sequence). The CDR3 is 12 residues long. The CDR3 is CASSPLNQPQHF.

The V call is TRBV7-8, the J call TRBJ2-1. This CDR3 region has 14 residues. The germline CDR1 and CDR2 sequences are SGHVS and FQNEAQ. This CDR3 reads CASIAEGVHNEQFF.

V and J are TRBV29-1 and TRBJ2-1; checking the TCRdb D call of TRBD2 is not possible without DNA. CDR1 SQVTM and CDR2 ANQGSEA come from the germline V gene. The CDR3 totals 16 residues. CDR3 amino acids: CSVEGGKVMEANEQFF.

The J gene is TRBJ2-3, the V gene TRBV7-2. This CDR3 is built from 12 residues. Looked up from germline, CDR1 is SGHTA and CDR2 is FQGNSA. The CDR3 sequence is CASSLLSDTQYF.

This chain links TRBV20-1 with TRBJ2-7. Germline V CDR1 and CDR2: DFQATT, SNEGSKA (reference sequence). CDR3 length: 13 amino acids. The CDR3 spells CSAPDTFPYEQYF.